Following are 32 T cell receptor beta chains from one sample sequenced in a study of blood T cell repertoires in COVID-19. Assay used: immunoSEQ multiplex PCR; TCRdb lists only in-frame clones, some missing. There are some 100,000 clones in the sample; roughly 80% occur only once, and more than 20% lies in the top ten. What was sequenced was peripheral blood. These receptors were taken from a man aged 80 or over with active or convalescent COVID-19.

The CDR3 nucleotides read TGTGCCAGCAGACCGACAAGCTCCTATAATTCACCCCTCCACTTT. It codes for CASRPTSSYNSPLHF. The chain has TRBV13 and TRBJ1-6; D is uncertain. The CDR3 contains 15 residues. The V gene's germline CDR1 is PRHDT and CDR2 FYEKMQ (reference sequence). V lost 6 bases and J lost 0, with 9 bases in between. The full variable domain, its missing parts supplied by reference TRBV13 and TRBJ1-6, is AAGVIQSPRHLIKEKRETATLKCYPIPRHDTVYWYQQGPGQDPQFLISFYEKMQSDKGSIPDRFSAQQFSDYHSELNMSSLELGDSALYFCASRPTSSYNSPLHFGNGTRLTVT.

V gene TRBV2 combines with J gene TRBJ2-2; no definite D call. The ends were cut back, 8 bases at V and 0 bases at J, with 10 bases in the middle. Germline V lookup: CDR1 SNHLY, CDR2 FYNNEI. This CDR3 contains 14 residues. CDR3 region: CASSRVPNTGELFF. CDR3 DNA sequence: TGTGCCAGCTCCCGGGTCCCGAACACCGGGGAGCTGTTTTTT.

The chain has TRBV19 and TRBJ2-2; 8 bases align to TRBD2. V shed 6 bases, J shed 4 bases, and the junction held 4 bases outside the gene matches. CDR1 is LNHDA, CDR2 SQIVND, per germline (reference sequence). CDR3 length: 14 amino acids. CDR3: CASSPGGGTGELFF. The DNA for the CDR3 is TGTGCCAGTAGCCCCGGGGGGGGCACCGGGGAGCTGTTTTTT.

The chain has TRBV4-3 and TRBJ1-2, with D maybe TRBD1 (5 bases). Germline CDR1 and CDR2: LGHNA and YSLEER. Trimming left V 0 bases short and J 6 bases short, with 14 bases between. The CDR3 consists of 15 residues. The CDR3 region has the DNA TGCGCCAGCAGCCAAGACCGGGGGGGGGTCGATGGCTACACCTTC. Amino acid sequence: CASSQDRGGVDGYTF.

This rearrangement joins TRBV18 to TRBJ2-7; the D gene is possibly TRBD2 (5 bases). Germline loops: CDR1 KGHSH, CDR2 LQKENI. Trimming took 3 bases from V and 6 from J, leaving 15 bases between them. CDR3 length equals 14 residues. CDR3 region: CASSPLDGLGEQYF. The CDR3 DNA reads TGTGCCAGCTCACCGTTGGACGGACTTGGCGAGCAGTACTTC.

CDR3: CASSRQGHRNTGELFF. Here the CDR3 DNA reads TGCGCCAGCAGCCGACAGGGACACAGGAACACCGGGGAGCTGTTTTTT. The V gene is TRBV5-1, the J gene TRBJ2-2, with 7 bases identical to TRBD1. V was pared by 4 bases and J by 1 base, with 7 bases of the junction left unmatched. CDR1 and CDR2 (germline): SGHRS, YFSETQ. The CDR3 length is 16 residues.

This chain links TRBV4-1 with TRBJ1-1, with 10 bases matching TRBD1. V lost 1 base, J lost 2 bases, and 13 bases stayed unmatched. The CDR3 consists of 19 residues. The germline V gene has CDR1 MGHRA and CDR2 YSYEKL. This CDR3 reads CASSQGVGQGRWVNTEAFF. CDR3 nucleotide sequence: TGCGCCAGCAGCCAAGGCGTGGGACAGGGGCGGTGGGTAAACACTGAAGCTTTCTTT.

V and J are TRBV9 and TRBJ1-6; TRBD1 agrees at 7 bases. The V gene end was trimmed by 2 bases and the J gene end by 6 bases; junction bases not matched to a gene: 5. CDR3 size: 15 residues. Germline CDR1 and CDR2: SGDLS and YYNGEE. CDR3 coding DNA: TGTGCCAGCAGCGTGGGACAGAGACTTAATTCACCCCTCCACTTT. Protein sequence: CASSVGQRLNSPLHF.

The chain employs TRBV7-2 and TRBJ1-4, with D perhaps matching TRBD1 (6 bases). CDR1 is SGHTA and CDR2 is FQGNSA in the germline V gene. The CDR3 consists of 13 residues. V lost 5 bases and J lost 5, with 9 bases in between. The CDR3 bases are TGTGCCAGCAGCAGACAGGAGAATGAAAAACTGTTTTTT. Its protein is CASSRQENEKLFF.

This chain connects TRBV19 to TRBJ1-3; the D is unclear. Germline V gene data show CDR1 as LNHDA and CDR2 as SQIVND (reference sequence). The CDR3 runs to 13 residues. The ends were cut back, 6 bases at V and 4 bases at J, with 10 bases in the middle. Here the CDR3 DNA reads TGTGCCAGTAGGATTACCGGGGGAAACACCATATATTTT. It yields the protein CASRITGGNTIYF.

This chain joins TRBV19 and TRBJ2-1; 12 bases map to TRBD1. V trimming: 10 bases; J trimming: 7 bases; junction bases outside the gene matches: 11. The germline gives CDR1 LNHDA, CDR2 SQIVND (reference sequence). This CDR3 comprises 15 residues. The CDR3, as DNA: TGTGCCACCTCCAGCCGGGACAGGGGGCTTAATGAGCAGTTCTTC. It specifies CATSSRDRGLNEQFF. The full variable domain, with the rest looked up from reference TRBV19 and TRBJ2-1, is DGGITQSPKYLFRKEGQNVTLSCEQNLNHDAMYWYRQDPGQGLRLIYYSQIVNDFQKGDIAEGYSVSREKKESFPLTVTSAQKNPTAFYLCATSSRDRGLNEQFFGPGTRLTVL.

The chain employs TRBV19 and TRBJ2-2; 7 bases fit TRBD1. Trimming at V came to 7 bases and at J to 0 bases, leaving 2 bases not matched to a gene. Germline V gene data show CDR1 as LNHDA and CDR2 as SQIVND (reference sequence). The CDR3 is made up of 14 amino acids. The CDR3 is CASTGQANTGELFF. The DNA for the CDR3 is TGTGCCAGTACCGGACAGGCGAACACCGGGGAGCTGTTTTTT.

This chain joins TRBV7-2 and TRBJ2-1, with 7 bases identical to TRBD2. J lost 6 bases, V lost 4 bases, and 12 bases had no gene match. This CDR3 is built from 16 residues. In germline, CDR1 is SGHTA, CDR2 FQGNSA. CDR3 protein: CASSSLLGGVVNEQFF. CDR3 nucleotides: TGTGCCAGCAGCTCGCTCCTTGGGGGGGTTGTCAATGAGCAGTTCTTC.

This chain joins TRBV5-8 and TRBJ1-6; tentative D call: TRBD1 (6 bases). This CDR3 has 18 amino acids. Trimming left V 2 bases short and J 5 bases short, with 20 bases between. Looked up from germline, CDR1 is SGHTS and CDR2 is YDEGEE. The CDR3: CASSLLRGRGFDNSPLHF. CDR3 nucleotide sequence: TGTGCCAGCAGCTTATTAAGGGGCAGGGGATTCGATAATTCACCCCTCCACTTT.

To note about this clone: Other DNA sequences in the same sample also yield this CDR3. This chain uses TRBV6-1 with TRBJ2-5; tentatively, D is TRBD2 (5 bases). Trimming left V 2 bases short and J 2 bases short, with 6 bases between. CDR1 and CDR2 from the germline V gene are MNHNS and SASEGT. This CDR3 is 13 amino acids long. The CDR3 region is CASSESGQETQYF. The CDR3 nucleotides are TGTGCCAGCAGTGAAAGCGGTCAAGAGACCCAGTACTTC.

This clone was observed a few times. This chain links TRBV11-3 with TRBJ1-6; weak D call: TRBD1 (6 bases). CDR1 is SGHNT and CDR2 is YENEEA in the germline V gene. The CDR3 contains 14 residues. V lost 1 base and J lost 6, with 7 bases in between. The CDR3 DNA reads as TGTGCCAGCAGCTTAGGGACAGTTAATTCACCCCTCCACTTT. This encodes CASSLGTVNSPLHF.

The CDR3 here is CAISDRGYEQYF. DNA for the CDR3: TGTGCCATCAGTGACAGGGGGTACGAGCAGTACTTC. The chain couples TRBV10-3 to TRBJ2-7; 7 bases match TRBD1. Germline V gene data show CDR1 as ENHRY and CDR2 as SYGVKD. The CDR3 sequence is 12 residues long. The junction had 0 bases not matched to a gene; V was cut back by 3 bases and J by 4 bases.

This clone was seen only a few times. The rearrangement links TRBV3-1 (or the pseudogene TRBV3-2) to TRBJ1-6; D possibly corresponds to TRBD1 (6 bases). Germline V gene lookup returns CDR1 LGHDT and CDR2 YNNKEL (reference sequence). This CDR3 region has 18 residues. V was trimmed by 0 bases and J by 11 bases, leaving 23 bases between them. CDR3 protein: CASSQELAFGGVGAPLHF. DNA for the CDR3: TGTGCCAGCAGCCAAGAATTGGCATTTGGGGGCGTCGGGGCACCCCTCCACTTT.

The V gene is TRBV7-9, the J gene TRBJ1-2; no clear D. Germline CDR1 and CDR2: SEHNR and FQNEAQ (reference sequence). This CDR3 contains 14 residues. Between the trimmed V and J ends, which lost 4 bases and 4 bases, there was a span of 13 bases. CDR3 amino acids: CASSSRQASYGYTF. CDR3 sequence (DNA): TGTGCCAGCAGCTCCCGTCAGGCGAGCTATGGCTACACCTTC.

This clone was observed a few times. The chain has TRBV15 and TRBJ1-5; TRBD1 matches at 7 bases. Germline lookup yields CDR1 LNHNV and CDR2 YYDKDF (reference sequence). This CDR3 has 14 amino acids. V lost 6 bases to trimming and J lost 5 bases; unmatched junction nucleotides: 7. CDR3 DNA sequence: TGTGCCACCAGTACGACAGGGTGGGATCAGCCCCAGCATTTT. Translating it yields CATSTTGWDQPQHF.

V gene TRBV19 combines with J gene TRBJ2-1, with 8 nucleotides matching TRBD2. The CDR3 covers 16 residues. Germline lookup yields CDR1 LNHDA and CDR2 SQIVND (reference sequence). Trimming took 0 bases from V and 3 from J; bases not matched to a gene: 4. The CDR3 region is CASSIDASGGYNEQFF. For the CDR3, the DNA is TGTGCCAGTAGTATAGATGCCAGCGGGGGCTACAATGAGCAGTTCTTC.

V usage is TRBV28 and J usage is TRBJ1-2; 7 positions match TRBD1. Germline loops: CDR1 MDHEN, CDR2 SYDVKM. The CDR3 runs 15 residues. V dropped 6 bases and J dropped 0; count of bases not matched to a gene: 7. In nucleotides, the CDR3 is TGTGCCAGCAGCCCCACAGGGGTAGCTAACTATGGCTACACCTTC. This codes for CASSPTGVANYGYTF.

This chain links TRBV18 with TRBJ2-5; 9 bases match TRBD1. The junction had 7 bases not matched to a gene; V was cut back by 6 bases and J by 5 bases. The germline gives CDR1 KGHSH, CDR2 LQKENI. This CDR3 is built from 14 residues. CDR3 DNA: TGTGCCAGCTCTCTACGACAGGGGGTTGAGACCCAGTACTTC. As protein: CASSLRQGVETQYF.

V usage is TRBV7-8 and J usage is TRBJ2-2, with D possibly matching TRBD2 (6 bases). The CDR3 is 16 amino acids. Germline V gene sequence: CDR1 SGHVS, CDR2 FQNEAQ. V lost 7 bases and J 0 bases, leaving 15 bases between the germline ends. Here the CDR3 DNA reads TGTGCCAGCACCGCCGCTGGACTACCGAACACCGGGGAGCTGTTTTTT. This sequence encodes CASTAAGLPNTGELFF.

The chain links TRBV9 to TRBJ2-7, with D possibly matching TRBD1 (6 bases). V was clipped by 0 bases and J by 1 base, with 11 bases between them. The CDR3 loop spans 15 amino acids. CDR1 is SGDLS, CDR2 YYNGEE, per germline. CDR3 amino acids: CASSVATGASYEQYF. The CDR3 DNA sequence: TGTGCCAGCAGCGTAGCGACAGGCGCTTCCTACGAGCAGTACTTC.

The sample holds a few counts of this clone. The rearrangement joins TRBV2 to TRBJ1-2; perhaps TRBD1 as D (6 bases). This CDR3 contains 11 residues. Germline CDR1 and CDR2: SNHLY and FYNNEI. Trimming pared 7 bases from V and 12 bases from J, leaving 15 bases between. CDR3 coding DNA: TGTGCCAGCACCGAAAGGGGGTCGAACACCTTC. It translates to CASTERGSNTF.

The chain carries TRBV7-6 and TRBJ1-2; D gene ambiguous. CDR1 is SGHVS, CDR2 FNYEAQ, per germline. V lost 5 bases and J 5 bases, leaving 9 bases between the germline ends. The CDR3 has 12 amino acids. This CDR3 is CASSRSGYGYTF. DNA of the CDR3: TGTGCCAGCAGCCGTTCGGGGTATGGCTACACCTTC.

This clone has only a few counts. The genes are TRBV21-1 and TRBJ1-4; the table calls TRBD1, which could not be checked here. TRBV21-1 is a recognized pseudogene. The CDR3 has 15 amino acids. CDR3 residues: CASTYGPTLNEKLFF. CDR3 bases: TGTGCCAGCACCTATGGGCCGACCCTTAATGAAAAACTGTTTTTT.

DNA for the CDR3: TGTGCCAGCAGTTACGGGCTAGCGGGGGGCCTGACCTACGAGCAGTACTTC. Encoded protein: CASSYGLAGGLTYEQYF. The chain recombines TRBV6-2 or TRBV6-3 with TRBJ2-7, with 11 bases identical to TRBD2. Germline V lookup: CDR1 MNHEY, CDR2 SVGEGT. The CDR3 is 17 residues long. After removal of 2 bases from V and 2 bases from J, the junction contained 8 bases not matched to a gene.

The chain links TRBV7-2 to TRBJ1-4; a weak D match, TRBD1 (6 bases). Germline CDR1 reads SGHTA; CDR2 reads FQGNSA. The CDR3 has 15 residues. V lost 2 bases and J 7 bases, leaving 14 bases between the germline ends. CDR3 coding DNA: TGTGCCAGCAGCTTACCGGCAGGGGCTGGTGAAAAACTGTTTTTT. Residues: CASSLPAGAGEKLFF.

This chain joins TRBV16 and TRBJ1-2, with D perhaps matching TRBD1 (6 bases). The CDR3 sequence is 16 residues long. V was cut by 4 bases and J by 4 bases, with 19 bases left in between. Germline lookup yields CDR1 KGHSY and CDR2 FQNENV. Written as DNA, the CDR3 is TGTGCCAGCAGCCCCGAATACAGGGAAATCGGCTATGGCTACACCTTC. It encodes CASSPEYREIGYGYTF.

The chain recombines TRBV3-1 (or the pseudogene TRBV3-2) with TRBJ1-5; 7 bases match TRBD1. Trimming cost V 4 bases and J 6 bases; bases outside gene matches: 6. Germline V gives CDR1 LGHDT, CDR2 YNNKEL (reference sequence). The CDR3 is 14 amino acids. The DNA of the CDR3 is TGTGCCAGCAGCCCAAGACAGGGTAGTCAGCCCCAGCATTTT. Its translation: CASSPRQGSQPQHF.